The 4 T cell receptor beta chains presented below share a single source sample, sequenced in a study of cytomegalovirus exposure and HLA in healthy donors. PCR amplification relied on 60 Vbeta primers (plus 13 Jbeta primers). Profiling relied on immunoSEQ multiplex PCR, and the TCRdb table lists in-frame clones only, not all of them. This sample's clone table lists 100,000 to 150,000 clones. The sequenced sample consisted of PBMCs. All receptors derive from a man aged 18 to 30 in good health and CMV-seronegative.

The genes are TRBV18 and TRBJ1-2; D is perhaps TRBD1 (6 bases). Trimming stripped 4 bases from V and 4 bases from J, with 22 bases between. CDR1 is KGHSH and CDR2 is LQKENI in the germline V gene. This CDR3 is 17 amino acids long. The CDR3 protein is CASSQVVDSQIFYGYTF. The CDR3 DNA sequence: TGTGCCAGCTCACAGGTTGTGGACAGCCAGATTTTCTATGGCTACACCTTC.

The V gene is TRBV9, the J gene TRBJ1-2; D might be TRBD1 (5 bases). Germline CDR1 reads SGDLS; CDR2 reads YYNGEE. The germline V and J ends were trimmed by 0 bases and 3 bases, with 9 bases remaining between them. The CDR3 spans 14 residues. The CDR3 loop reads CASSVVREDYGYTF. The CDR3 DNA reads TGTGCCAGCAGCGTAGTCAGGGAAGACTATGGCTACACCTTC.

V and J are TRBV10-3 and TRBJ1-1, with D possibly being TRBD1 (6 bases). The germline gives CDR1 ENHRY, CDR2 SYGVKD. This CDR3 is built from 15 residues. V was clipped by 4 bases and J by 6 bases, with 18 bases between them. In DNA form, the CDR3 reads TGTGCCATCAGTGCAGAAACGGGGGGCGCCGCTGAAGCTTTCTTT. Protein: CAISAETGGAAEAFF.

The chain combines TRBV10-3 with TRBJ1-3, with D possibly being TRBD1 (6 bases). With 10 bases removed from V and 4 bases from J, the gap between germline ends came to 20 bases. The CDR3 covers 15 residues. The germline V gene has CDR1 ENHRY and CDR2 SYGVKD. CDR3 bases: TGTGCCACCCATGTCTCAGGGGCCCTAGGAAACACCATATATTTT. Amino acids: CATHVSGALGNTIYF.